The 21 T cell receptor beta chains listed next were all sequenced from one sample in a study of spatial heterogeneity in lung cancer. As for time point: sample taken at primary tumor resection. Sequencing was performed on whole RNA extracted from tumor and nontumor lung tissue, or from frozen PBMC, and the material was left unsorted. TCRdb reprocessed the 5' RACE reads via MiXCR and lists one record per CDR3 protein. The repertoire holds about 52,000 distinct CDR3 sequences, with approximately 7% as singletons. Specimen: PBMCs, collected at surgery. These receptors were collected from a female donor with early-stage non-small cell lung cancer.

There are many counts of this clonotype. The chain combines TRBV6-2 or TRBV6-3 with TRBJ2-1, with D unclear. The V end was cut by 0 bases, the J end by 8 bases, with 11 bases between. The germline V gene has CDR1 MNHEY and CDR2 SVGEGT. The CDR3 consists of 14 residues. The CDR3: CASSYSLSPHEQFF. In DNA, the CDR3 is TGTGCCAGCAGTTACTCCCTCTCCCCGCATGAGCAGTTCTTC.

This clonotype was seen many times. The chain is built from TRBV5-6 and TRBJ2-7, with 11 bases matching TRBD1. This CDR3 spans 17 amino acids. The J segment lost 1 base and the V segment lost 0 bases, leaving 6 bases of the junction unmatched. Germline loops: CDR1 SGHDT, CDR2 YYEEEE. DNA of the CDR3: TGTGCCAGCAGCTTGGGACCGGGACAGGGGGTATCCTACGAGCAGTACTTC. Translated: CASSLGPGQGVSYEQYF.

This clonotype came up many times. The genes are TRBV18 and TRBJ1-2; possibly TRBD1 for D (6 bases). V lost 1 base and J lost 4, with 13 bases in between. The CDR3 loop spans 15 amino acids. Germline CDR1 KGHSH, CDR2 LQKENI. The CDR3 protein is CASSPRKGVGYGYTF. In nucleotides, the CDR3 is TGTGCCAGCTCACCACGGAAGGGGGTTGGCTATGGCTACACCTTC.

This clonotype has at least ten counts. The chain has TRBV25-1 and TRBJ1-5; TRBD1 is a possible D gene (5 bases). With 4 bases removed from V and 8 bases from J, the gap between germline ends came to 15 bases. This CDR3 comprises 14 residues. The germline V gene encodes CDR1 MGHDK and CDR2 SYGVNS. DNA of the CDR3: TGTGCCAGCAGTGCCTCAGAGAAAGGGGAGCCCCAGCATTTT. Protein sequence: CASSASEKGEPQHF.

This clonotype has only a few counts. CDR3 sequence: CASSLGFQRGRNEQFF. The CDR3 DNA sequence: TGTGCCAGCAGCTTAGGTTTCCAGCGGGGGAGGAATGAGCAGTTCTTC. The chain recombines TRBV11-3 with TRBJ2-1; 8 bases match TRBD2. Germline values: CDR1 SGHNT, CDR2 YENEEA. V lost 1 base, J lost 7 bases, and 9 bases stayed unmatched. This CDR3 comprises 16 residues.

This clonotype has a count of ten or more. V usage is TRBV27 and J usage is TRBJ2-2; no clear D. The germline CDR1 and CDR2 sequences are MNHEY and SMNVEV (reference sequence). The CDR3 sequence is 13 residues long. Deletions cut 6 bases from V and 1 base from J, with 6 bases between. This chain's CDR3 is CASRDRNTGELFF. CDR3 bases: TGTGCCAGCAGGGACCGGAACACCGGGGAGCTGTTTTTT.

This clonotype was picked up many times. The chain has TRBV20-1 and TRBJ1-1; D not certain. The CDR3 is made up of 13 amino acids. The germline V gene has CDR1 DFQATT and CDR2 SNEGSKA (reference sequence). The ends were cut back, 0 bases at V and 4 bases at J, with 9 bases in the middle. The CDR3 reads CSARDRPTTEAFF. CDR3 coding DNA: TGCAGTGCTAGAGATCGGCCCACCACTGAAGCTTTCTTT.

The sample holds a few counts of this clonotype. This chain joins TRBV7-8 and TRBJ2-3; maybe TRBD2 (7 bases). The V gene's germline CDR1 is SGHVS and CDR2 FQNEAQ. The V end was cut by 11 bases, the J end by 4 bases, with 10 bases between. The CDR3 covers 11 residues. The chain's CDR3 is CAGGGADTQYF. The CDR3 region has the DNA TGTGCCGGCGGGGGCGCAGATACGCAGTATTTT.

This clonotype came up many times. The chain combines TRBV7-9 with TRBJ1-5, with TRBD1 identical over 7 bases. V shed 4 bases and J 3 bases; nucleotides not matched to a gene: 3. The CDR3 is made up of 14 amino acids. CDR1 is SEHNR and CDR2 is FQNEAQ in the germline V gene (reference sequence). DNA of the CDR3: TGTGCCAGCAGCTCGACAGGGATCAATCAGCCCCAGCATTTT. Its translation: CASSSTGINQPQHF.

This clonotype was observed at least ten times. The V gene is TRBV4-3, the J gene TRBJ1-4; D gene uncertain. This CDR3 region has 17 residues. Germline CDR1 LGHNA, CDR2 YSLEER. The V and J ends lost 1 base and 8 bases respectively, with 20 bases between them. CDR3 sequence reads: CASSQGNSEGGNEKLFF. The CDR3 DNA reads as TGCGCCAGCAGCCAAGGCAATTCTGAGGGTGGAAACGAAAAACTGTTTTTT.

V usage is TRBV28 and J usage is TRBJ2-3; D call uncertain. The germline CDR1 and CDR2 sequences are MDHEN and SYDVKM. The CDR3 length is 14 residues. Trimming removed 9 bases at V and 5 bases at J, with 18 bases between. The CDR3, as DNA: TGTGCCAGTCGAAGGCGTGGAATCGAAGATACGCAGTATTTT. This encodes CASRRRGIEDTQYF.

This clonotype has a count of ten or more. CDR3: CSASRGGENIQYF. The CDR3 DNA sequence: TGCAGTGCTAGTCGGGGAGGGGAAAACATTCAGTACTTC. The V gene is TRBV20-1, the J gene TRBJ2-4; TRBD2 agrees at 7 bases. CDR3 length: 13 amino acids. V lost 3 bases, J lost 5 bases, and 4 bases stayed unmatched. The V gene's germline CDR1 is DFQATT and CDR2 SNEGSKA (reference sequence).

This clonotype appeared many times. The chain recombines TRBV11-2 with TRBJ2-3; D possibly corresponds to TRBD2 (5 bases). The CDR3 is 15 residues long. V gave up 4 bases and J gave up 2 bases, with 13 bases separating them. Germline assignment: CDR1 SGHAT and CDR2 FQNNGV. CDR3 amino acids: CASSSLSGFTDTQYF. In nucleotides, the CDR3 is TGTGCCAGCAGCTCGCTCTCGGGGTTCACAGATACGCAGTATTTT. The whole variable domain, filled in from reference TRBV11-2 and TRBJ2-3, reads EAGVAQSPRYKIIEKRQSVAFWCNPISGHATLYWYQQILGQGPKLLIQFQNNGVVDDSQLPKDRFSAERLKGVDSTLKIQPAKLEDSAVYLCASSSLSGFTDTQYFGPGTRLTVL.

This clonotype has a count of ten or more. CDR3 protein: CSGARGKTQYF. The DNA for the CDR3 is TGCAGCGGGGCGCGAGGAAAGACCCAGTACTTC. The rearrangement joins TRBV29-1 to TRBJ2-5, with D hard to call. Looked up from germline, CDR1 is SQVTM and CDR2 is ANQGSEA. V lost 7 bases, J lost 6 bases, and 12 bases lay in between. The CDR3 extends over 11 amino acids. The full variable domain, in which reference TRBV29-1 and TRBJ2-5 provide the parts outside the CDR3, is SAVISQKPSRDICQRGTSLTIQCQVDSQVTMMFWYRQQPGQSLTLIATANQGSEATYESGFVIDKFPISRPNLTFSTLTVSNMSPEDSSIYLCSGARGKTQYFGPGTRLLVL.

This clonotype occurred many times. The rearrangement joins TRBV5-6 to TRBJ2-4; possibly TRBD2 for D (5 bases). Trimming left V 5 bases short and J 7 bases short, with 13 bases between. The CDR3 extends over 13 amino acids. Germline CDR1 is SGHDT and CDR2 is YYEEEE. For the CDR3, the DNA is TGTGCCAGCAGGGGATGGGAGCGGAACATTCAGTACTTC. It codes for CASRGWERNIQYF.

This clonotype has just a few counts. This chain uses TRBV7-9 with TRBJ2-1, with 8 bases aligning to TRBD1. CDR1 is SEHNR, CDR2 FQNEAQ, per germline (reference sequence). The CDR3 loop spans 15 amino acids. Trimming removed 3 bases from V and 4 bases from J; junction bases left unmatched: 5. The CDR3 loop reads CASSLEGQAYNEQFF. CDR3 sequence (DNA): TGTGCCAGCAGCTTGGAGGGACAGGCATACAATGAGCAGTTCTTC.

This clonotype was found a few times. The chain combines TRBV20-1 with TRBJ2-7; D is unclear. This CDR3 is built from 13 residues. CDR1 and CDR2 (germline): DFQATT, SNEGSKA (reference sequence). The V end was cut by 1 base, the J end by 0 bases, with 7 bases between. CDR3 in DNA: TGCAGTGCTAGAGGTGGTAGCTCCTACGAGCAGTACTTC. Amino acids: CSARGGSSYEQYF.

This clonotype was counted many times. The chain uses TRBV7-2 and TRBJ2-7; D ambiguous. The CDR3 covers 13 residues. Germline V gene lookup returns CDR1 SGHTA and CDR2 FQGNSA. V shed 1 base and J shed 9 bases, with 13 bases lying between them. This chain's CDR3 is CASSLDNSRPQYF. The CDR3 DNA follows: TGTGCCAGCAGCTTAGACAATTCGCGGCCGCAGTACTTC.

This clonotype came up many times. The chain employs TRBV10-2 and TRBJ2-7; D is uncertain. The V and J ends lost 4 bases and 0 bases respectively, with 10 bases between them. The CDR3 extends over 14 amino acids. In germline, CDR1 is WSHSY, CDR2 SAAADI. CDR3 DNA sequence: TGCGCCAGCAGTGTCTCCGCGTCCTCCTACGAGCAGTACTTC. It specifies CASSVSASSYEQYF.

This clonotype was seen many times. The rearrangement links TRBV7-6 to TRBJ2-7; possibly TRBD1 for D (6 bases). Germline CDR1 SGHVS, CDR2 FNYEAQ. CDR3 length equals 14 residues. Trimming removed 5 bases at V and 5 bases at J, with 16 bases between. The CDR3 DNA is TGTGCCAGCAGCCCGAGAACAGGGCGCAACGAGCAGTACTTC. It encodes CASSPRTGRNEQYF.

The table lists this clonotype with a few counts. This chain links TRBV12-3 or TRBV12-4 with TRBJ1-4, with 8 nucleotides matching TRBD1. V shed 4 bases, J shed 10 bases, and the junction held 8 bases outside the gene matches. CDR3 length equals 14 residues. The CDR3 protein is CASSSSAGGGKLFF. The DNA of the CDR3 is TGTGCCAGCAGTTCCTCAGCAGGGGGCGGAAAACTGTTTTTT.